The following is a TCR beta chain sequence with its context. Some clones are missing from TCRdb's copy, which holds only in-frame ones; the method was immunoSEQ multiplex PCR. The sample lists fewer than 350,000 clones, around 86% occurring once. The source of the sample is a study of shared clonotypes between healthy human individuals. V was shortened by 5 bases and J by 1 base, with 18 bases between the two germline ends. The CDR3 runs 17 residues. CDR1 and CDR2 from the germline V gene are SGHTA and FQGNSA. Sequencing used memory CD8+ T cells sorted from blood. The subset denotes: CD45RO+ cells pooled with CCR7-negative TemRA cells. The TCR was taken from a man between 18 and 35 years old in good health. The chain links TRBV7-2 to TRBJ1-5, with D unresolved. CDR3 protein: CASSKMGLGGSNQPQHF. CDR3 in DNA: TGTGCCAGCAGCAAAATGGGCCTTGGCGGGAGCAATCAGCCCCAGCATTTT.